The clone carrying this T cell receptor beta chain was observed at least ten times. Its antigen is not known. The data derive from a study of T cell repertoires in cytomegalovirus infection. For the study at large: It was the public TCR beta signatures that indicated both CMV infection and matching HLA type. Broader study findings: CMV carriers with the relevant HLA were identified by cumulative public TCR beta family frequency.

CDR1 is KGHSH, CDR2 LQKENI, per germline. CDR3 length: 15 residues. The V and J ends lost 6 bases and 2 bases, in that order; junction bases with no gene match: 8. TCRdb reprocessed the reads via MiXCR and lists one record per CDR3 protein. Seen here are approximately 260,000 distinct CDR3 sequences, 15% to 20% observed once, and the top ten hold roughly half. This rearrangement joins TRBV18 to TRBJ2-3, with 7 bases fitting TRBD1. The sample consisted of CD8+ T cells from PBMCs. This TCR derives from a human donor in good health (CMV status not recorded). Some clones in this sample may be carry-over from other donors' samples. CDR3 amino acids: CASSTGQAYTDTQYF. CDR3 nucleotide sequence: TGTGCCAGCTCGACCGGACAGGCTTACACAGATACGCAGTATTTT. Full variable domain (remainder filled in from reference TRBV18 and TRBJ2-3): NAGVMQNPRHLVRRRGQEARLRCSPMKGHSHVYWYRQLPEEGLKFMVYLQKENIIDESGMPKERFSAEFPKEGPSILRIQQVVRGDSAAYFCASSTGQAYTDTQYFGPGTRLTVL.